This is a list of T cell receptor beta chains from one sample in a study of T and B cells in COVID-19 patients. Via MiXCR, TCRdb re-called the multiplex PCR reads, giving one row per CDR3 protein. This sample has several thousand distinct CDR3 sequences, with 33% found just once. The source material was blood. The receptor source for this set is a human donor with active COVID-19. Each CDR3 is given with its conserved first and last residue. The order of the fields is CDR3 protein, CDR3 DNA, D gene, J gene, V gene, clone size. The D gene is left open where the match is weak. The listing skips clone size in some rows; elsewhere it reads once, few, many or a size class.

cdr3_aa: CATSDGANTEAFF; cdr3_nt: TGTGCCACCAGTGATGGGGCGAACACTGAAGCTTTCTTT; d_call: -; j_call: TRBJ1-1; v_call: TRBV24-1; clone_size: -
cdr3_aa: CASSPLANEQFF; cdr3_nt: TGTGCCAGCAGCCCCCTAGCAAATGAGCAGTTCTTC; d_call: -; j_call: TRBJ2-1; v_call: TRBV6-5; clone_size: medium-sized
cdr3_aa: CASSGLLAGGNEQFF; cdr3_nt: TGTGCCAGCAGTGGGTTACTAGCGGGAGGGAATGAGCAGTTCTTC; d_call: TRBD2; j_call: TRBJ2-1; v_call: TRBV6-5; clone_size: -
cdr3_aa: CASSAPGQEGSPLHF; cdr3_nt: TGTGCCAGCAGCGCACCGGGACAGGAAGGATCACCCCTCCACTTT; d_call: TRBD1; j_call: TRBJ1-6; v_call: TRBV5-4; clone_size: few
cdr3_aa: CASSYSGQENTEAFF; cdr3_nt: TGTGCCAGCAGTTACTCGGGACAGGAGAACACTGAAGCTTTCTTT; d_call: TRBD1; j_call: TRBJ1-1; v_call: TRBV6-5; clone_size: few
cdr3_aa: CASSEAWGTGANVLTF; cdr3_nt: TGTGCCAGCAGTGAAGCCTGGGGGACTGGGGCCAACGTCCTGACTTTC; d_call: -; j_call: TRBJ2-6; v_call: TRBV6-1; clone_size: few
cdr3_aa: CASSPARLAGVETQYF; cdr3_nt: TGTGCCAGTAGCCCCGCCCGACTAGCGGGAGTAGAGACCCAGTACTTC; d_call: TRBD2; j_call: TRBJ2-5; v_call: TRBV19; clone_size: medium-sized
cdr3_aa: CSATTGTGTLYEQFF; cdr3_nt: TGCAGCGCCACAACCGGGACAGGGACGTTGTATGAGCAGTTCTTC; d_call: TRBD1; j_call: TRBJ2-1; v_call: TRBV29-1; clone_size: medium-sized
cdr3_aa: CASSPGQGSMPFEQFF; cdr3_nt: TGTGCCAGCAGTCCGGGACAGGGTTCAATGCCTTTCGAGCAGTTCTTC; d_call: TRBD1; j_call: TRBJ2-1; v_call: TRBV27; clone_size: -
cdr3_aa: CASSLGGSNQPQHF; cdr3_nt: TGTGCCAGCAGTTTAGGAGGAAGCAATCAGCCCCAGCATTTT; d_call: -; j_call: TRBJ1-5; v_call: TRBV27; clone_size: -
cdr3_aa: CSVDRGNTEAFF; cdr3_nt: TGCAGCGTTGACAGGGGGAACACTGAAGCTTTCTTT; d_call: -; j_call: TRBJ1-1; v_call: TRBV29-1; clone_size: -
cdr3_aa: CASSPPSAGGDHEQFF; cdr3_nt: TGTGCCAGCTCACCACCATCAGCGGGAGGGGACCATGAGCAGTTCTTC; d_call: TRBD2; j_call: TRBJ2-1; v_call: TRBV18; clone_size: -
cdr3_aa: CASSQRPSYEQYF; cdr3_nt: TGTGCCAGCAGCCAACGCCCGTCCTACGAGCAGTACTTC; d_call: -; j_call: TRBJ2-7; v_call: TRBV14; clone_size: -
cdr3_aa: CAWSVYSSYEQYF; cdr3_nt: TGTGCCTGGAGTGTATACAGCTCCTACGAGCAGTACTTC; d_call: -; j_call: TRBJ2-7; v_call: TRBV30; clone_size: medium-sized
cdr3_aa: CASSDRGSYNSPLHF; cdr3_nt: TGTGCCAGCAGTGACAGGGGCTCCTATAATTCACCCCTCCACTTT; d_call: -; j_call: TRBJ1-6; v_call: TRBV6-1; clone_size: -
cdr3_aa: CASSQDRGSQYF; cdr3_nt: TGCGCCAGCAGCCAAGATCGCGGGTCCCAGTACTTC; d_call: -; j_call: TRBJ2-5; v_call: TRBV4-3; clone_size: -
cdr3_aa: CASRIDPQEGETQYF; cdr3_nt: TGTGCCAGCAGGATTGACCCCCAGGAGGGGGAGACCCAGTACTTC; d_call: -; j_call: TRBJ2-5; v_call: TRBV6-5; clone_size: -
cdr3_aa: CASSVQGLHEQYF; cdr3_nt: TGTGCCAGCTCAGTACAGGGACTCCACGAGCAGTACTTC; d_call: -; j_call: TRBJ2-7; v_call: TRBV18; clone_size: medium-sized
cdr3_aa: CASSEAVRGSYEQYF; cdr3_nt: TGTGCCAGCAGTGAAGCGGTGCGCGGCTCCTACGAGCAGTACTTC; d_call: -; j_call: TRBJ2-7; v_call: TRBV6-5; clone_size: -
cdr3_aa: CASSIWTSGNEQFF; cdr3_nt: TGTGCCAGTAGTATTTGGACTAGCGGGAATGAGCAGTTCTTC; d_call: TRBD2; j_call: TRBJ2-1; v_call: TRBV19; clone_size: medium-sized
cdr3_aa: CASSLDKGVLLF; cdr3_nt: TGTGCCAGCAGTCTGGACAAGGGGGTTTTACTTTTC; d_call: -; j_call: TRBJ1-2; v_call: TRBV6-5; clone_size: few
cdr3_aa: CASSLGTSGSYEQYF; cdr3_nt: TGCGCCAGCAGCCTAGGGACTAGCGGGTCCTACGAGCAGTACTTC; d_call: TRBD2; j_call: TRBJ2-7; v_call: TRBV5-1; clone_size: -
cdr3_aa: CASSASPTGGYEQYF; cdr3_nt: TGTGCCAGTAGTGCCTCCCCAACAGGGGGCTACGAGCAGTACTTC; d_call: TRBD1; j_call: TRBJ2-7; v_call: TRBV19; clone_size: -
cdr3_aa: CASSLDGSLVRGYTF; cdr3_nt: TGTGCCAGCAGTTTAGACGGCAGCCTAGTACGTGGCTACACCTTC; d_call: -; j_call: TRBJ1-2; v_call: TRBV12-3/TRBV12-4; clone_size: medium-sized
cdr3_aa: CASSAGYGYTF; cdr3_nt: TGTGCCAGCAGTGCAGGGTATGGCTACACCTTC; d_call: -; j_call: TRBJ1-2; v_call: TRBV27; clone_size: few
cdr3_aa: CASSIVHRGYTGELFF; cdr3_nt: TGTGCCAGTAGTATAGTTCACAGGGGATACACCGGGGAGCTGTTTTTT; d_call: TRBD1; j_call: TRBJ2-2; v_call: TRBV19; clone_size: medium-sized
cdr3_aa: CASSRRLTGPSPYEQYF; cdr3_nt: TGTGCCAGCAGCCGAAGGTTGACAGGCCCCAGCCCCTACGAGCAGTACTTC; d_call: -; j_call: TRBJ2-7; v_call: TRBV5-6; clone_size: medium-sized
cdr3_aa: CASSVPGDPNSLFF; cdr3_nt: TGTGCCAGCAGCGTCCCGGGGGACCCGAATTCGCTGTTTTTT; d_call: -; j_call: TRBJ2-2; v_call: TRBV13; clone_size: -
cdr3_aa: CASSDSSGGKAGELFF; cdr3_nt: TGTGCCAGCAGTGACTCGAGCGGGGGGAAGGCCGGGGAGCTGTTTTTT; d_call: TRBD2; j_call: TRBJ2-2; v_call: TRBV6-4; clone_size: -
cdr3_aa: CASSLRRGGAGELFF; cdr3_nt: TGTGCCAGCAGCTTAAGGCGTGGTGGAGCCGGGGAGCTGTTTTTT; d_call: -; j_call: TRBJ2-2; v_call: TRBV7-6; clone_size: few
cdr3_aa: CASSLVGTGPTGELFF; cdr3_nt: TGTGCCAGCAGCTTAGTCGGGACAGGGCCCACCGGGGAGCTGTTTTTT; d_call: TRBD1; j_call: TRBJ2-2; v_call: TRBV7-9; clone_size: -
cdr3_aa: CASSNTGELFF; cdr3_nt: TGTGCCAGCTCAAACACCGGGGAGCTGTTTTTT; d_call: -; j_call: TRBJ2-2; v_call: TRBV18; clone_size: medium-sized
cdr3_aa: CASSQVYWGEGSYNEQFF; cdr3_nt: TGCGCCAGCAGCCAGGTGTATTGGGGGGAGGGGTCCTACAATGAGCAGTTCTTC; d_call: TRBD2; j_call: TRBJ2-1; v_call: TRBV4-3; clone_size: -
cdr3_aa: CAISEDRGTEAFF; cdr3_nt: TGTGCCATCAGTGAGGACAGGGGAACTGAAGCTTTCTTT; d_call: TRBD1; j_call: TRBJ1-1; v_call: TRBV10-3; clone_size: few
cdr3_aa: CSARFRQGNYGYTF; cdr3_nt: TGCAGTGCTAGGTTTAGACAGGGGAACTATGGCTACACCTTC; d_call: TRBD1; j_call: TRBJ1-2; v_call: TRBV20-1; clone_size: few
cdr3_aa: CASSLYGDNSPLHF; cdr3_nt: TGTGCCAGCAGTTTATATGGAGATAATTCACCCCTCCACTTT; d_call: -; j_call: TRBJ1-6; v_call: TRBV12-3/TRBV12-4; clone_size: many
cdr3_aa: CASSTVHGYEQYF; cdr3_nt: TGTGCCAGTAGTACCGTACACGGCTACGAGCAGTACTTC; d_call: -; j_call: TRBJ2-7; v_call: TRBV19; clone_size: few
cdr3_aa: CSVGSGTGLGDTQYF; cdr3_nt: TGCAGCGTGGGCTCCGGGACAGGGCTCGGAGATACGCAGTATTTT; d_call: TRBD1; j_call: TRBJ2-3; v_call: TRBV29-1; clone_size: medium-sized
cdr3_aa: CASSLGERYQETQYF; cdr3_nt: TGTGCCAGCAGCTTGGGGGAGAGGTACCAAGAGACCCAGTACTTC; d_call: -; j_call: TRBJ2-5; v_call: TRBV5-5; clone_size: -
cdr3_aa: CASRDSGVSTDTQYF; cdr3_nt: TGTGCCAGCAGGGATTCGGGGGTCAGCACAGATACGCAGTATTTT; d_call: -; j_call: TRBJ2-3; v_call: TRBV6-2/TRBV6-3; clone_size: few
cdr3_aa: CASRGARDGSNQPQHF; cdr3_nt: TGTGCCAGCAGGGGGGCGCGGGACGGTAGCAATCAGCCCCAGCATTTT; d_call: -; j_call: TRBJ1-5; v_call: TRBV6-5; clone_size: -
cdr3_aa: CASGTSGTYEQYF; cdr3_nt: TGTGCCAGCGGCACCAGCGGAACCTACGAGCAGTACTTC; d_call: -; j_call: TRBJ2-7; v_call: TRBV13; clone_size: -
cdr3_aa: CANSTPGVAPSNQPQHF; cdr3_nt: TGTGCCAACAGTACGCCAGGGGTCGCCCCTAGCAATCAGCCCCAGCATTTT; d_call: -; j_call: TRBJ1-5; v_call: TRBV6-5; clone_size: once
cdr3_aa: CASSRSATNTEAFF; cdr3_nt: TGTGCCAGTAGTCGATCAGCCACGAACACTGAAGCTTTCTTT; d_call: -; j_call: TRBJ1-1; v_call: TRBV19; clone_size: few
cdr3_aa: CASNRGGSYEQYF; cdr3_nt: TGTGCCAGCAACAGGGGAGGAAGCTACGAGCAGTACTTC; d_call: -; j_call: TRBJ2-7; v_call: TRBV6-5; clone_size: few
cdr3_aa: CSVERGVRDTQYF; cdr3_nt: TGCAGCGTTGAAAGAGGGGTCAGAGATACGCAGTATTTT; d_call: -; j_call: TRBJ2-3; v_call: TRBV29-1; clone_size: medium-sized
cdr3_aa: CSIQKNTGELFF; cdr3_nt: TGCAGCATTCAGAAGAACACCGGGGAGCTGTTTTTT; d_call: -; j_call: TRBJ2-2; v_call: TRBV29-1; clone_size: medium-sized
cdr3_aa: CSAPQGVYEQYF; cdr3_nt: TGCAGTGCTCCCCAGGGGGTCTACGAGCAGTACTTC; d_call: TRBD1; j_call: TRBJ2-7; v_call: TRBV20-1; clone_size: -
cdr3_aa: CASRRNWAQETQYF; cdr3_nt: TGTGCCAGCAGAAGGAACTGGGCCCAAGAGACCCAGTACTTC; d_call: -; j_call: TRBJ2-5; v_call: TRBV12-3/TRBV12-4; clone_size: medium-sized
cdr3_aa: CASSVTGTGLYGYTF; cdr3_nt: TGTGCCAGCAGCGTAACCGGGACAGGCCTCTATGGCTACACCTTC; d_call: TRBD1; j_call: TRBJ1-2; v_call: TRBV5-4; clone_size: -